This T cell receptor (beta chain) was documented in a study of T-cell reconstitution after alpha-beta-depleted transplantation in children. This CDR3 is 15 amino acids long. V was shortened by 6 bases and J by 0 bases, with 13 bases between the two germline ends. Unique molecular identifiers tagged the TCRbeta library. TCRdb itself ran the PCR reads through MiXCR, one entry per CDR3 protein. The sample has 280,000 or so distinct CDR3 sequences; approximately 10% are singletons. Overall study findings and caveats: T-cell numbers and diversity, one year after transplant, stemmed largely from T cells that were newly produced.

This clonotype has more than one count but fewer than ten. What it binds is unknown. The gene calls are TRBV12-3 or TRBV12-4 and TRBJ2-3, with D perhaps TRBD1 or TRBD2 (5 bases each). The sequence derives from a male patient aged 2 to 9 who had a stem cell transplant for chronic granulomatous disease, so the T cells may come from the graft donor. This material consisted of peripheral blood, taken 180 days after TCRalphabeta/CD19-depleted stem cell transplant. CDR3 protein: CASRSEWGSTDTQYF. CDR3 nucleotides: TGTGCCAGCAGGTCGGAATGGGGGAGCACAGATACGCAGTATTTT.